This entry lists 32 T cell receptor beta chains sequenced from one sample in a study of graft-versus-host responses after intestinal transplantation. Their cognate antigens are unknown. Measured with immunoSEQ multiplex PCR; TCRdb has only the in-frame clones, and not every one. The repertoire holds 80,000 to 90,000 clones, with approximately 87% as singletons. The source was unstimulated CD4+ T cells sorted from spleen or lymph node cells, collected before intestinal transplant. The receptor source for this set is a human donor who received an intestinal transplant.

The DNA for the CDR3 is TGCGCCAGCAGTTCCCAGGCCGGGGGGGAGCAGTACTTC. Amino acids: CASSSQAGGEQYF. The V and J genes are TRBV10-1 and TRBJ2-7, with 7 bases aligning to TRBD2. This CDR3 comprises 13 residues. V trimming: 5 bases; J trimming: 7 bases; junction bases outside the gene matches: 8. Germline loops: CDR1 WNHNN, CDR2 SYGVQD (reference sequence).

The CDR3 DNA sequence: TGTGCCAGCATTTCAGGGGGGAACACTGAAGCTTTCTTT. Translating it yields CASISGGNTEAFF. The rearrangement joins TRBV6-1 to TRBJ1-1; TRBD1 agrees at 7 bases. The CDR3 runs to 13 residues. The V gene end was trimmed by 7 bases and the J gene end by 1 base; junction bases not matched to a gene: 3. The germline V gene encodes CDR1 MNHNS and CDR2 SASEGT.

The V gene is TRBV6-5, the J gene TRBJ2-5; 8 bases are shared with TRBD2. V trimming: 0 bases; J trimming: 6 bases; junction bases outside the gene matches: 6. Germline V gives CDR1 MNHEY, CDR2 SVGAGI. This CDR3 is built from 15 residues. This CDR3 reads CASSYSKRGWKTQYF. The CDR3 DNA reads as TGTGCCAGCAGTTACTCGAAGCGGGGGTGGAAGACCCAGTACTTC.

V and J are TRBV19 and TRBJ1-2; 9 positions match TRBD1. CDR1 and CDR2 from the germline V gene are LNHDA and SQIVND (reference sequence). The CDR3 is 15 residues long. Germline trimming cut 7 bases from V and 2 bases from J; bases unmatched to any gene: 8. CDR3 DNA: TGTGCCAGTACCTTGAGGGGGACAGGGAACTATGGCTACACCTTC. The encoded protein is CASTLRGTGNYGYTF.

CDR3 nucleotide sequence: TGTGCCAGCAGCCCAAGGGGGGGCTGGGATTCACCCCTCCACTTT. This codes for CASSPRGGWDSPLHF. This chain joins TRBV9 and TRBJ1-6; maybe TRBD1 (6 bases). V was pared by 4 bases and J by 8 bases, with 16 bases between. CDR3 length: 15 residues. CDR1 is SGDLS and CDR2 is YYNGEE in the germline V gene.

The CDR3 is CASSYEGNYGYTF. The CDR3 DNA follows: TGTGCCAGCAGTTACGAGGGCAACTATGGCTACACCTTC. V and J are TRBV6-5 and TRBJ1-2; no clear D gene. The CDR3 sequence is 13 residues long. Germline V gene lookup returns CDR1 MNHEY and CDR2 SVGAGI. Trimming shortened V by 2 bases and J by 2 bases, and 6 bases separated the two germline ends.

On this clone itself: This sample includes further DNA sequences coding for the same CDR3. V gene TRBV18 combines with J gene TRBJ2-5, with a possible D match to TRBD2 (5 bases). Germline CDR1 reads KGHSH; CDR2 reads LQKENI. The CDR3 totals 13 residues. The V and J ends lost 3 bases and 1 base respectively, with 6 bases between them. CDR3 in DNA: TGTGCCAGCTCACCGGGGAGCCAAGAGACCCAGTACTTC. This encodes CASSPGSQETQYF.

The chain combines TRBV18 with TRBJ1-3, with 8 bases that match TRBD1. V was pared by 2 bases and J by 4 bases, with 7 bases of the junction left unmatched. Germline CDR1 and CDR2: KGHSH and LQKENI. This CDR3 has 16 residues. The CDR3 nucleotides read TGTGCCAGCTCACCAGTTAGGACAGGGTCCGGAAACACCATATATTTT. This codes for CASSPVRTGSGNTIYF.

This clone has only a few counts. The chain combines TRBV18 with TRBJ2-1; perhaps TRBD2 as D (5 bases). Germline-derived CDR1 and CDR2 are KGHSH and LQKENI. V dropped 6 bases and J dropped 6 bases, with 12 bases sitting between them. The CDR3 has 13 residues. CDR3 residues: CASSPSAGNEQFF. In DNA form, the CDR3 reads TGTGCCAGCTCTCCCTCGGCGGGCAATGAGCAGTTCTTC.

V usage is TRBV6-1 and J usage is TRBJ2-1, with 9 bases lining up with TRBD2. Trimming removed 6 bases from V and 6 bases from J; junction bases left unmatched: 3. Germline CDR1 reads MNHNS; CDR2 reads SASEGT. The CDR3 has 13 amino acids. The CDR3 is CASRRGGSNEQFF. DNA of the CDR3: TGTGCCAGCAGGCGGGGGGGGAGCAATGAGCAGTTCTTC.

J is TRBJ1-4 and V is TRBV7-9; perhaps TRBD1 as D (5 bases). Germline V gene lookup returns CDR1 SEHNR and CDR2 FQNEAQ (reference sequence). The CDR3 totals 15 residues. Trimming stripped 4 bases from V and 3 bases from J, with 12 bases between. Written as DNA, the CDR3 is TGTGCCAGCAGCTCCCCTCGGGGGGCTAATGAAAAACTGTTTTTT. It codes for CASSSPRGANEKLFF.

The chain is built from TRBV10-1 and TRBJ2-7, with D uncertain. V lost 3 bases, J lost 3 bases, and 9 bases lay in between. This CDR3 has 13 amino acids. Germline assignment: CDR1 WNHNN and CDR2 SYGVQD (reference sequence). The CDR3 DNA reads TGCGCCAGCAGTGACGGTAGGAGCTACGAGCAGTACTTC. Translation gives CASSDGRSYEQYF.

The chain employs TRBV7-6 and TRBJ2-5, with 9 bases matching TRBD2. Germline loops: CDR1 SGHVS, CDR2 FNYEAQ. Trimming took 2 bases from V and 4 from J; bases not matched to a gene: 11. This CDR3 is built from 17 residues. The CDR3 nucleotides read TGTGCCAGCAGCTTATACAGTTGGCGGGGGGGCAGAGAGACCCAGTACTTC. This translates into CASSLYSWRGGRETQYF.

The chain carries TRBV19 and TRBJ2-7; TRBD1 agrees at 9 bases. The CDR3 has 16 residues. Germline V CDR1 and CDR2: LNHDA, SQIVND (reference sequence). J gave up 0 bases and V 5 bases, and 8 bases lay outside the gene matches. CDR3 in amino acids: CASSGLGGQGSYEQYF. In DNA, the CDR3 is TGTGCCAGTAGTGGGCTAGGGGGACAGGGCTCCTACGAGCAGTACTTC.

In DNA, the CDR3 is TGCGCCAGCAGCTTGGTCCAGGGGGATGGCTACACCTTC. This sequence encodes CASSLVQGDGYTF. This chain joins TRBV5-1 and TRBJ1-2, with TRBD1 matching 7 bases. This CDR3 is 13 amino acids long. Germline V gene data show CDR1 as SGHRS and CDR2 as YFSETQ. With V trimmed by 0 bases and J by 6 bases, 2 bases remained unmatched. Together with reference TRBV5-1 and TRBJ1-2, the CDR3 gives the full variable domain: KAGVTQTPRYLIKTRGQQVTLSCSPISGHRSVSWYQQTPGQGLQFLFEYFSETQRNKGNFPGRFSGRQFSNSRSEMNVSTLELGDSALYLCASSLVQGDGYTFGSGTRLTVV.

This sequence joins TRBV5-8 and TRBJ1-4, with D possibly matching TRBD1 (5 bases). This CDR3 is 16 amino acids long. The V end was cut by 4 bases, the J end by 0 bases, with 13 bases between. CDR1 SGHTS and CDR2 YDEGEE come from the germline V gene. CDR3 sequence reads: CASSVGRQTTNEKLFF. The CDR3 nucleotides read TGTGCCAGCAGCGTTGGCCGACAGACAACTAATGAAAAACTGTTTTTT.

The rearrangement joins TRBV5-1 to TRBJ1-1; TRBD1 agrees at 7 bases. There are 15 residues in the CDR3. Germline values: CDR1 SGHRS, CDR2 YFSETQ. The V and J ends lost 3 bases and 3 bases, in that order; junction bases with no gene match: 8. The chain's CDR3 is CASSWDSRRDTEAFF. CDR3 in DNA: TGCGCCAGCAGCTGGGACAGCCGGAGGGACACTGAAGCTTTCTTT.

This clone appeared a few times. V usage is TRBV7-3 and J usage is TRBJ2-3, with unresolved D. The CDR3 consists of 11 residues. Trimming took off 10 bases at V and 10 bases at J, with 15 bases between the two ends. Germline CDR1 SGHTA, CDR2 FQGTGA. CDR3 DNA: TGTGCCACGAGGCCCCCCGATGCGCAGTATTTT. It encodes CATRPPDAQYF.

This sequence joins TRBV10-3 and TRBJ1-2, with D perhaps TRBD1 (6 bases). CDR3 size: 15 residues. With 2 bases removed from V and 1 base from J, the gap between germline ends came to 11 bases. Germline CDR1 is ENHRY and CDR2 is SYGVKD. The DNA for the CDR3 is TGTGCCATCAGTGAGACCTCCAGGGGTAACTATGGCTACACCTTC. Protein: CAISETSRGNYGYTF.

The rearrangement uses TRBV6-5 and TRBJ1-1; D is unresolved. This CDR3 contains 12 residues. The germline V gene has CDR1 MNHEY and CDR2 SVGAGI. Trimming removed 6 bases from V and 6 bases from J, with 11 bases in between. The CDR3 here is CASSPPSAEAFF. The CDR3 nucleotides read TGTGCCAGCAGCCCCCCGTCGGCTGAAGCTTTCTTT.

The chain joins TRBV4-1 to TRBJ1-2, with TRBD1 identical over 8 bases. The V and J ends lost 0 bases and 4 bases, in that order; junction bases with no gene match: 10. The CDR3 contains 17 residues. Germline values: CDR1 MGHRA, CDR2 YSYEKL. The CDR3: CASSQDDGGTGVYGYTF. The CDR3 coding sequence is TGCGCCAGCAGCCAAGACGACGGGGGGACAGGAGTCTATGGCTACACCTTC.

Notes on this clone: The sample holds other DNA sequences that translate to the same CDR3. V is TRBV25-1 and J is TRBJ2-7; tentative D call: TRBD1 (5 bases). Per the germline V gene, CDR1 is MGHDK and CDR2 is SYGVNS. The CDR3 is made up of 12 amino acids. V lost 2 bases, J lost 4 bases, and 6 bases lay in between. The CDR3 region has the DNA TGTGCCAGCAGTGAACAGGGTTACGAGCAGTACTTC. Its protein product is CASSEQGYEQYF.

This sequence joins TRBV5-5 and TRBJ2-5, with D maybe TRBD1 (5 bases). V was trimmed by 2 bases and J by 5 bases, leaving 16 bases between them. The CDR3 covers 15 residues. CDR1 is SGHKS, CDR2 YYEKEE, per germline (reference sequence). Here the CDR3 DNA reads TGTGCCAGCAGCTTTAACCAGGGTTTGGAGGAGACCCAGTACTTC. Residues: CASSFNQGLEETQYF.

The chain carries TRBV4-2 and TRBJ1-2; D possibly corresponds to TRBD1 (5 bases). CDR3 size: 14 residues. V lost 3 bases, J lost 4 bases, and 12 bases lay in between. CDR1 and CDR2 from the germline V gene are LGHNA and YNFKEQ. In DNA, the CDR3 is TGTGCCAGCAGCCACACAACAGGTTCCTATGGCTACACCTTC. Encoded protein: CASSHTTGSYGYTF.

This rearrangement joins TRBV25-1 to TRBJ2-7, with D hard to call. V lost 7 bases and J lost 1, with 8 bases in between. The CDR3 length is 12 residues. CDR1 is MGHDK, CDR2 SYGVNS, per germline. CDR3 in DNA: TGTGCCAGCATTGGCGGATCCTACGAGCAGTACTTC. Protein sequence: CASIGGSYEQYF.

This clone was seen only once. The chain recombines TRBV7-2 with TRBJ2-7; D gene uncertain. With 1 base removed from V and 1 base from J, the gap between germline ends came to 11 bases. The CDR3 spans 15 residues. Looked up from germline, CDR1 is SGHTA and CDR2 is FQGNSA. CDR3 DNA: TGTGCCAGCAGCTTAGATCCGGTCTTTTCCTACGAGCAGTACTTC. Amino acid sequence: CASSLDPVFSYEQYF.

The V call is TRBV20-1, the J call TRBJ1-2, with D perhaps TRBD1 (5 bases). The CDR3 totals 10 residues. Trimming removed 7 bases at V and 4 bases at J, with 7 bases between. The germline V gene has CDR1 DFQATT and CDR2 SNEGSKA (reference sequence). This chain's CDR3 is CSGGSYGYTF. The CDR3, as DNA: TGCAGTGGGGGCAGCTATGGCTACACCTTC.

The J gene is TRBJ2-1, the V gene TRBV2; no reliable D call. The CDR3 covers 13 residues. V was clipped by 7 bases and J by 4 bases, with 11 bases between them. Germline V gene sequence: CDR1 SNHLY, CDR2 FYNNEI. In nucleotides, the CDR3 is TGTGCCAGCAATGGCAGGCTATACAATGAGCAGTTCTTC. Translating gives CASNGRLYNEQFF.

This chain joins TRBV6-5 and TRBJ2-7; 9 bases are a match to TRBD2. The CDR3 extends over 15 amino acids. CDR1 and CDR2 (germline): MNHEY, SVGAGI. V was clipped by 4 bases and J by 2 bases; unmatched bases: 6. The CDR3 nucleotides are TGTGCCAGCAGTTTCGGACTAGCGCATCCCTACGAGCAGTACTTC. Translated: CASSFGLAHPYEQYF.

The chain uses TRBV7-8 and TRBJ1-2; D is undetermined. This CDR3 region has 12 residues. Germline CDR1 SGHVS, CDR2 FQNEAQ. Trimming left V 5 bases short and J 3 bases short, with 7 bases between. The CDR3 spells CASSQTDYGYTF. The CDR3 DNA sequence: TGTGCCAGCAGCCAAACAGACTATGGCTACACCTTC.

On this clone itself: The junction and the germline gene differ at one end; a read error may be behind it. The chain has TRBV18 and TRBJ1-1, with 9 bases that match TRBD1. From germline, CDR1 is KGHSH and CDR2 LQKENI. This CDR3 comprises 14 residues. The CDR3 DNA follows: TGTGCCAGCTCCCCACAGGGGGCCGGGACTGAAGCTTTCTTT. Residues: CASSPQGAGTEAFF.

The chain employs TRBV7-8 and TRBJ2-7, with D uncertain. The V gene lost 3 bases and the J gene lost 3 bases, with 12 bases spanning the gap. The length of the CDR3 is 14 residues. Germline V gene data show CDR1 as SGHVS and CDR2 as FQNEAQ. The CDR3 region is CASSLVGLVYEQYF. For the CDR3, the DNA is TGTGCCAGCAGCTTGGTGGGCCTGGTCTACGAGCAGTACTTC.